Below, 4 T cell receptor beta chains from the same sample are listed, as sequenced in a study of shared clonotypes between healthy human individuals. Sequencing used immunoSEQ multiplex PCR; TCRdb keeps in-frame clones, though not all of them. Here the sample spans 2 million to 3 million clones, approximately 90% being singletons. Sequencing used naive CD4+ T cells sorted from blood. Subset given: CD45RA+ positively selected. The receptor set was obtained from a man younger than 35 in good health.

The V and J genes are TRBV5-1 and TRBJ1-6, with TRBD1 matching over 10 bases. The trim removed 1 base at V and 7 bases at J, leaving 2 bases unmatched. CDR1 and CDR2 (germline): SGHRS, YFSETQ. The CDR3 runs 15 residues. CDR3 coding DNA: TGCGCCAGCAGCTTGCAGGGACAGGGGAATTCACCCCTCCACTTT. Protein sequence: CASSLQGQGNSPLHF.

In DNA form, the CDR3 reads TGTGCCAGCACCCAAGGACAGGGCGGTTATGGCTACACCTTC. Translation: CASTQGQGGYGYTF. The rearrangement links TRBV6-5 to TRBJ1-2; 8 bases map to TRBD1. Germline CDR1 and CDR2: MNHEY and SVGAGI. CDR3 size: 14 residues. V lost 7 bases to trimming and J lost 5 bases; unmatched junction nucleotides: 9.

This chain links TRBV30 with TRBJ2-7; 7 bases map to TRBD2. This CDR3 contains 17 residues. Germline values: CDR1 GTSNPN, CDR2 SVGIG (reference sequence). V gave up 4 bases and J gave up 3 bases; unmatched junction bases: 18. CDR3 region: CAWTRPPRLAADYEQYF. The CDR3 region has the DNA TGTGCCTGGACCCGCCCGCCCAGGCTAGCGGCCGACTACGAGCAGTACTTC. The complete variable domain, with remaining parts taken from reference TRBV30 and TRBJ2-7, reads SQTIHQWPATLVQPVGSPLSLECTVEGTSNPNLYWYRQAAGRGLQLLFYSVGIGQISSEVPQNLSASRPQDRQFILSSKKLLLSDSGFYLCAWTRPPRLAADYEQYFGPGTRLTVT.

On this clone itself: Other DNA sequences of this sample code for an identical CDR3. This rearrangement joins TRBV5-1 to TRBJ1-1; D possibly corresponds to TRBD1 (5 bases). The CDR3 consists of 14 residues. V lost 4 bases, J lost 0 bases, and 10 bases lay in between. Per the germline V gene, CDR1 is SGHRS and CDR2 is YFSETQ. CDR3 amino acids: CASSPGEMNTEAFF. CDR3 nucleotides: TGCGCCAGCAGCCCGGGGGAGATGAACACTGAAGCTTTCTTT. The full variable domain, with the rest looked up from reference TRBV5-1 and TRBJ1-1, is KAGVTQTPRYLIKTRGQQVTLSCSPISGHRSVSWYQQTPGQGLQFLFEYFSETQRNKGNFPGRFSGRQFSNSRSEMNVSTLELGDSALYLCASSPGEMNTEAFFGQGTRLTVV.